The 10 T cell receptor beta chains below all came from one sample that was sequenced in a study of cytotoxic CD8 clonotypes in ibrutinib-treated CLL. Sequenced by immunoSEQ multiplex PCR; TCRdb stores in-frame clones only, minus some. This sample yields over 120,000 clones, of which about 75% are seen a single time; 5.1% belongs to the top ten. The input for sequencing was PBMCs, taken after 24 months of ibrutinib treatment. The receptors were sampled from a human donor with chronic lymphocytic leukemia.

The chain carries TRBV28 and TRBJ2-7; D unclear. The CDR3 consists of 11 residues. The V end was cut by 7 bases, the J end by 3 bases, with 7 bases between. CDR1 MDHEN and CDR2 SYDVKM come from the germline V gene. The CDR3: CASKQHYEQYF. CDR3 nucleotide sequence: TGTGCCAGCAAACAGCACTACGAGCAGTACTTC.

The chain has TRBV28 and TRBJ2-7; D might be TRBD2 (5 bases). The CDR3 extends over 13 amino acids. With 3 bases removed from V and 6 bases from J, the gap between germline ends came to 12 bases. Germline values: CDR1 MDHEN, CDR2 SYDVKM. This CDR3 reads CASSFWLAGEQYF. CDR3 nucleotides: TGTGCCAGCAGTTTTTGGCTAGCAGGCGAGCAGTACTTC.

This clone has a single count. Here the CDR3 reads CASSPLLDEQYF. The DNA for the CDR3 is TGTGCCAGCAGCCCCTTATTGGACGAGCAGTACTTC. V is TRBV28 and J is TRBJ2-7; the D is unclear. Per the germline V gene, CDR1 is MDHEN and CDR2 is SYDVKM. Trimming pared 6 bases from V and 5 bases from J, leaving 11 bases between. The CDR3 is 12 residues long.

The V gene is TRBV28, the J gene TRBJ1-4; 9 positions match TRBD1. Germline V gene data show CDR1 as MDHEN and CDR2 as SYDVKM. The V segment lost 7 bases and the J segment 8 bases; nucleotides outside the gene matches: 11. CDR3 length equals 15 residues. In DNA form, the CDR3 reads TGTGCCAGCAACCCCACAGGGGGCGTAGGGGAAAAACTGTTTTTT. Translating gives CASNPTGGVGEKLFF.

V gene TRBV10-3 combines with J gene TRBJ1-1; D call uncertain. The CDR3 runs 14 residues. CDR1 and CDR2 (germline): ENHRY, SYGVKD. V was cut by 0 bases and J by 7 bases, with 12 bases left in between. The CDR3 coding sequence is TGTGCCATCAGTGAGTCGGTCAGAGGACTTGAAGCTTTCTTT. Its protein product is CAISESVRGLEAFF.

The J gene is TRBJ2-6, the V gene TRBV7-9, with D unresolved. The CDR3 runs 15 residues. Between the trimmed V and J ends, which lost 2 bases and 0 bases, there was a span of 5 bases. Germline assignment: CDR1 SEHNR and CDR2 FQNEAQ (reference sequence). DNA of the CDR3: TGTGCCAGCAGCTTACTGCACTCTGGGGCCAACGTCCTGACTTTC. It yields the protein CASSLLHSGANVLTF.

This clone appeared a few times. V gene TRBV10-3 combines with J gene TRBJ2-6, with D unclear. V lost 6 bases and J 1 base, leaving 4 bases between the germline ends. The CDR3 totals 13 residues. Germline CDR1 reads ENHRY; CDR2 reads SYGVKD. The CDR3 DNA reads as TGTGCCATCAGCCGATCTGGGGCCAACGTCCTGACTTTC. This gives the protein CAISRSGANVLTF.

J is TRBJ2-2 and V is TRBV23-1, with 7 bases aligning to TRBD1. TRBV23-1 is treated as an ORF (open reading frame) with a function not yet certain. Trimming cost V 10 bases and J 2 bases; bases outside gene matches: 10. The CDR3 totals 15 residues. CDR3 loop: CATGRTGANTGELFF. DNA for the CDR3: TGCGCCACCGGCAGAACAGGGGCTAACACCGGGGAGCTGTTTTTT.

This chain joins TRBV29-1 and TRBJ2-1; D ambiguous. V was clipped by 6 bases and J by 0 bases, with 9 bases between them. The CDR3 length is 13 residues. Germline V gives CDR1 SQVTM, CDR2 ANQGSEA. CDR3 nucleotide sequence: TGCAGCGTGACCGAGGCCTCCTACAATGAGCAGTTCTTC. This sequence encodes CSVTEASYNEQFF.

The rearrangement joins TRBV7-3 to TRBJ2-3; unclear D gene. Germline values: CDR1 SGHTA, CDR2 FQGTGA. Trimming took off 3 bases at V and 0 bases at J, with 7 bases between the two ends. The CDR3 contains 14 residues. The CDR3 sequence is CASSLATSTDTQYF. CDR3 sequence (DNA): TGTGCCAGCAGCTTGGCAACTAGCACAGATACGCAGTATTTT.